Sequencing of this TCR beta chain was carried out in a study of breast tumors, draining lymph nodes, adjacent tissues. Germline CDR1 reads SEHNR; CDR2 reads FQNEAQ (reference sequence). With V trimmed by 5 bases and J by 2 bases, 3 bases remained unmatched. The CDR3 has 13 amino acids. The study, taken as a whole, reports: Tumor TCR diversity was below lymph nodes but above nontumor tissue. Tumor and nontumor repertoires were significantly more similar in luminal-like than in basal-like breast cancer.

This clonotype was found many times. The target antigen is unknown. TCRdb reprocessed the multiplex PCR reads via MiXCR and lists one record per CDR3 protein. The sample holds fewer than 80,000 distinct CDR3 sequences, around two fifths seen once. The clonotype was recovered from a female donor with breast cancer. Some clones in this sample may be carry-over from other donors' samples. The sample consisted of breast tumor tissue. The chain joins TRBV7-9 to TRBJ2-7; TRBD1 matches at 7 bases. CDR3 protein: CASSLGTAYEQYF. CDR3 nucleotide sequence: TGTGCCAGCAGCCTCGGGACAGCCTACGAGCAGTACTTC.